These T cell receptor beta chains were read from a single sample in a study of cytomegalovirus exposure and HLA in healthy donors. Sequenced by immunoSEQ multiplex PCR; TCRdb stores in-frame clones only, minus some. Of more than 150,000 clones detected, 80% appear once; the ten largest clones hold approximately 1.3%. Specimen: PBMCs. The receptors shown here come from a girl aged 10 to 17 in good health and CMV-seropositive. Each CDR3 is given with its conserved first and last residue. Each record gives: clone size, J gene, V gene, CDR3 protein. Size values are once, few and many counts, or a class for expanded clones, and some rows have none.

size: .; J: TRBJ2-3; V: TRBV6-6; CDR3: CASSSPQGRRTDTQYF
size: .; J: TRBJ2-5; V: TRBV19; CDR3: CASSPLRGQGPETQYF
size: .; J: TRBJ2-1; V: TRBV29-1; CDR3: CSVGRLSSYNEQFF
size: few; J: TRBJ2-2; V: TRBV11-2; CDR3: CASSLDWGRTKAPRELFF
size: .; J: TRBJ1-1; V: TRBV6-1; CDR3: CASTLGQMNTEAFF
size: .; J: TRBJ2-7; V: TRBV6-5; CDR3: CASSYSRGSEQYF
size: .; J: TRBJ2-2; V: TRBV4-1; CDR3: CASSQDRDSGRVASGELFF
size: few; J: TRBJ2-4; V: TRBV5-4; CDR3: CASSVGLENIQYF
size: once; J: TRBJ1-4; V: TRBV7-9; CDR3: CASSTPTGGNEKLFF
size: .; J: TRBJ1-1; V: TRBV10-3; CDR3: CAISESGGNTEAFF
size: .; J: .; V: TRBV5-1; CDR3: CASSRGGYEQYF
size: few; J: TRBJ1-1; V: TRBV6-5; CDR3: CASSRRGDTEAFF
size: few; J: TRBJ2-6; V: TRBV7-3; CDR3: CASSWSGTGANVLTF
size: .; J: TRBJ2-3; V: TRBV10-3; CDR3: CAIKSGRDTQYF
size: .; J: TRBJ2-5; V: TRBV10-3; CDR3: CAISDPLNRGQETQYF
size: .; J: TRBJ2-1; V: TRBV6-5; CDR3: CASSRDSSYNEQFF
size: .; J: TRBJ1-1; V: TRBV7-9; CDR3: CASSLGTAQTEAFF
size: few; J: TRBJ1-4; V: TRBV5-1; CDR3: CASSEGFGEEKLFF
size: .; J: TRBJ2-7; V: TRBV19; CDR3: CASSVGTGSYEQYF
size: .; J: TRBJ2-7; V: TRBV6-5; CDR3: CASSRYGAEQYF
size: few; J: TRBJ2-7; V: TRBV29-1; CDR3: CSVERDIGTGGNYEQYF
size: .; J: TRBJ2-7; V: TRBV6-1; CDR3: CASSPTPGQNYEQYF